This TCR beta chain was recovered during a study of Graves' ophthalmopathy and Graves' hyperthyroidism. The study's findings and limits: Discrimination between ophthalmopathy and stable hyperthyroidism by a 13-signature model showed about 89% sensitivity and about 80% specificity.

The CDR3 spans 13 residues. Trimming left V 4 bases short and J 5 bases short, with 11 bases between. Germline V gene data show CDR1 as SGHTA and CDR2 as FQGTGA. RNA transcripts provided the template for amplifying TCR beta CDR3 regions. Amplification began with first-round RT-PCR using HTBI primers, then second-round multiplex PCR was performed. TCRdb used MiXCR to reprocess the multiplex PCR reads, holding one entry per CDR3 protein. This table holds hundreds of thousands of distinct CDR3 sequences, 20% to 25% found once. This clonotype was observed at least ten times. Its cognate antigen is unknown.

The chain combines TRBV7-3 with TRBJ1-1, with D uncertain. Specimen: peripheral blood. This receptor was obtained from a young woman with stable Graves' hyperthyroidism. Some clones in this sample may be carry-over from other donors' samples. CDR3 sequence reads: CASSSGLRTEAFF. In nucleotides, the CDR3 is TGTGCCAGCAGCTCAGGTCTACGGACTGAAGCTTTCTTT.